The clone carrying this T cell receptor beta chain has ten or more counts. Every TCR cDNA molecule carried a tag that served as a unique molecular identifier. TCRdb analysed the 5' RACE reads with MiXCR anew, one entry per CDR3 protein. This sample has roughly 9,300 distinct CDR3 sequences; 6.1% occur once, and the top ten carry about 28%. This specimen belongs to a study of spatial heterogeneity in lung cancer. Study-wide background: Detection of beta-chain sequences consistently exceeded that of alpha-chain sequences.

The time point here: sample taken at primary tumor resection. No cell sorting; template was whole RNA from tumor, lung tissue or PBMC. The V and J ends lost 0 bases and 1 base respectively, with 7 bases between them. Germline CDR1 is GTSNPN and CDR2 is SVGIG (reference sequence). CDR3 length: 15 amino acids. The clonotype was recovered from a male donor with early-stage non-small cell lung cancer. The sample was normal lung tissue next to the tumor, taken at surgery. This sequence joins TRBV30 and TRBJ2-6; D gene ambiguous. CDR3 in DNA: TGTGCCTGGAGTGTCACACCGTCTGGGGCCAACGTCCTGACTTTC. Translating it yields CAWSVTPSGANVLTF.